Below are 28 T cell receptor beta chains sequenced from a single sample in a study of T-cell reconstitution after alpha-beta-depleted transplantation in children. Unique molecular identifiers were built into the TCRbeta library. TCRdb reprocessed the PCR reads with MiXCR, giving one entry per CDR3 protein. The table shows approximately 110,000 distinct CDR3 sequences, with roughly 23% occurring only once. The sample was PBMCs, mostly from graft donor cells, taken 180 days after TCRalphabeta/CD19-depleted stem cell transplant. Source of these receptors: a male patient aged 2 to 9 who had a stem cell transplant for chronic granulomatous disease, so the T cells may come from the graft donor.

The chain links TRBV9 to TRBJ2-5, with D unresolved. Trimming stripped 1 base from V and 1 base from J, with 11 bases between. Germline V gives CDR1 SGDLS, CDR2 YYNGEE. CDR3 size: 15 residues. The CDR3 sequence is CASSVRGLPQETQYF. The CDR3 DNA reads as TGTGCCAGCAGCGTAAGAGGTCTACCCCAAGAGACCCAGTACTTC.

This clonotype has only a few counts. The V gene is TRBV5-5, the J gene TRBJ2-7; D may be TRBD2 (5 bases). V was shortened by 0 bases and J by 4 bases, with 5 bases between the two germline ends. The CDR3 runs 12 residues. Germline CDR1 and CDR2: SGHKS and YYEKEE (reference sequence). This CDR3 is CASSLGRYEQYF. The CDR3, as DNA: TGTGCCAGCAGCTTGGGGAGGTACGAGCAGTACTTC.

This chain links TRBV20-1 with TRBJ2-5, with 9 bases matching TRBD2. CDR1 is DFQATT and CDR2 is SNEGSKA in the germline V gene (reference sequence). The CDR3 is made up of 16 amino acids. The V segment lost 6 bases and the J segment 1 base; nucleotides outside the gene matches: 12. CDR3 in DNA: TGCAGTGCCATGACTAGCGGAGAGGGAGTCCAAGAGACCCAGTACTTC. Amino acid sequence: CSAMTSGEGVQETQYF.

This clonotype came up a few times. The chain joins TRBV5-1 to TRBJ1-2; D call uncertain. V shed 3 bases and J shed 4 bases, with 13 bases lying between them. The CDR3 runs 14 residues. Germline loops: CDR1 SGHRS, CDR2 YFSETQ. This CDR3 is CASSSDRLSYGYTF. For the CDR3, the DNA is TGCGCCAGCAGCTCCGACCGGCTTAGCTATGGCTACACCTTC.

This clonotype was recorded at least ten times. The chain carries TRBV5-5 and TRBJ2-2; TRBD1 matches at 7 bases. Germline V CDR1 and CDR2: SGHKS, YYEKEE (reference sequence). The CDR3 covers 15 residues. J was trimmed by 0 bases and V by 4 bases; bases with no gene match: 3. The CDR3 nucleotides are TGTGCCAGCAGCCGGGACAGCGCGAACACCGGGGAGCTGTTTTTT. Its translation is CASSRDSANTGELFF. Full variable domain (rest looked up from reference TRBV5-5 and TRBJ2-2): DAGVTQSPTHLIKTRGQQVTLRCSPISGHKSVSWYQQVLGQGPQFIFQYYEKEERGRGNFPDRFSARQFPNYSSELNVNALLLGDSALYLCASSRDSANTGELFFGEGSRLTVL.

This chain uses TRBV12-3 or TRBV12-4 with TRBJ2-7; weak D call: TRBD2 (6 bases). This CDR3 contains 17 residues. The V end was cut by 6 bases, the J end by 2 bases, with 23 bases between. The CDR3 nucleotides are TGTGCCAGCAGCCTAAACATTGGCGGGAAAGGGGCCTACGAGCAGTACTTC. Encoded protein: CASSLNIGGKGAYEQYF.

J is TRBJ1-6 and V is TRBV6-1; no firm D call. The CDR3 runs to 14 residues. Germline values: CDR1 MNHNS, CDR2 SASEGT. Trimming shortened V by 6 bases and J by 10 bases, and 16 bases separated the two germline ends. This CDR3 is CASRPGFQESPLHF. DNA of the CDR3: TGTGCCAGCAGACCGGGATTTCAAGAATCACCCCTCCACTTT.

The chain's CDR3 is CASSQRDMASEETQYF. Here the CDR3 DNA reads TGCGCCAGCAGCCAACGGGACATGGCCTCGGAGGAGACCCAGTACTTC. The chain joins TRBV4-1 to TRBJ2-5; a weak D match, TRBD1 (6 bases). V lost 2 bases to trimming and J lost 5 bases, with 18 bases between them. The V gene's germline CDR1 is MGHRA and CDR2 YSYEKL. There are 16 residues in the CDR3.

This chain links TRBV11-2 with TRBJ2-3; 8 nucleotides match TRBD1. The CDR3 sequence is 19 residues long. Germline V gives CDR1 SGHAT, CDR2 FQNNGV. The junction had 16 bases not matched to a gene; V was cut back by 2 bases and J by 3 bases. The CDR3 bases are TGTGCCAGCAGCTTACCCACGGGACAGGTCCCCATTTGGACAGATACGCAGTATTTT. Its translation is CASSLPTGQVPIWTDTQYF.

This rearrangement joins TRBV27 to TRBJ1-3; 7 bases fit TRBD1. CDR1 is MNHEY and CDR2 is SMNVEV in the germline V gene (reference sequence). With V trimmed by 4 bases and J by 3 bases, 6 bases remained unmatched. The CDR3 extends over 15 amino acids. CDR3 amino acids: CASSYQGGGGNTIYF. The CDR3 region has the DNA TGTGCCAGCAGTTACCAGGGGGGCGGTGGAAACACCATATATTTT.

A few counts support this clonotype. In nucleotides, the CDR3 is TGTGCCAGCAGTTTAGCAGCGGGGGGTACCTACGAGCAGTACTTC. Protein sequence: CASSLAAGGTYEQYF. V gene TRBV12-3 or TRBV12-4 combines with J gene TRBJ2-7; 9 nucleotides line up with TRBD2. The ends lost 0 bases at V and 2 bases at J; junction bases unmatched: 2. The CDR3 is 15 amino acids.

This clonotype was observed a few times. The chain carries TRBV15 and TRBJ2-3; weak D call: TRBD1 (5 bases). The CDR3 length is 13 residues. Germline assignment: CDR1 LNHNV and CDR2 YYDKDF (reference sequence). V was cut by 5 bases and J by 5 bases, with 11 bases left in between. As DNA, the CDR3 is TGTGCCACCAGCTGGTATAGGGGAGATACGCAGTATTTT. Translation: CATSWYRGDTQYF.

At least ten counts were recorded for this clonotype. V gene TRBV20-1 combines with J gene TRBJ2-5, with 9 nucleotides matching TRBD1. The CDR3 has 14 amino acids. Germline lookup yields CDR1 DFQATT and CDR2 SNEGSKA (reference sequence). With V trimmed by 6 bases and J by 0 bases, 5 bases remained unmatched. CDR3: CSALQGAHQETQYF. The CDR3 region has the DNA TGCAGTGCCTTACAGGGGGCGCACCAAGAGACCCAGTACTTC.

The chain combines TRBV29-1 with TRBJ1-1, with D maybe TRBD1 (5 bases). Germline V gene sequence: CDR1 SQVTM, CDR2 ANQGSEA. This CDR3 contains 14 residues. Trimming stripped 3 bases from V and 6 bases from J, with 17 bases between. CDR3 in amino acids: CSVDWAGRRAEAFF. As DNA, the CDR3 is TGCAGCGTTGATTGGGCAGGGAGGCGGGCTGAAGCTTTCTTT.

The rearrangement joins TRBV6-5 to TRBJ2-7; D possibly uses TRBD1 or TRBD2 (5 bases each). The CDR3 is made up of 15 amino acids. Per the germline V gene, CDR1 is MNHEY and CDR2 is SVGAGI. Trimming removed 0 bases from V and 3 bases from J, with 12 bases in between. The CDR3 DNA sequence: TGTGCCAGCAGTTACTCGAGAGGGACCCTCTACGAGCAGTACTTC. Amino acid sequence: CASSYSRGTLYEQYF.

The chain has TRBV6-5 and TRBJ2-7, with 9 bases matching TRBD2. CDR3 length: 17 amino acids. V shed 10 bases and J 0 bases; nucleotides not matched to a gene: 16. The germline CDR1 and CDR2 sequences are MNHEY and SVGAGI. In DNA form, the CDR3 reads TGTGCCACCCTACAGTGGGGGGCTAGCGGGACCTCCTACGAGCAGTACTTC. Its translation: CATLQWGASGTSYEQYF.

This clonotype appeared once. This rearrangement joins TRBV10-2 to TRBJ2-1, with D tentatively TRBD2 (5 bases). The CDR3 sequence is 14 residues long. The V end was cut by 7 bases, the J end by 0 bases, with 10 bases between. CDR1 and CDR2 from the germline V gene are WSHSY and SAAADI. The CDR3 coding sequence is TGCGCCAGCATCGACGCGGGCTCCTACAATGAGCAGTTCTTC. This gives the protein CASIDAGSYNEQFF.

Ten or more counts support this clonotype. This chain uses TRBV29-1 with TRBJ2-1; 9 bases agree with TRBD2. With V trimmed by 6 bases and J by 0 bases, 12 bases remained unmatched. Germline lookup yields CDR1 SQVTM and CDR2 ANQGSEA. This CDR3 contains 17 residues. CDR3 residues: CSVREFGLASSYNEQFF. CDR3 coding DNA: TGCAGCGTGAGGGAATTCGGACTAGCGAGCTCCTACAATGAGCAGTTCTTC.

This clonotype came up many times. The chain employs TRBV20-1 and TRBJ2-3; possibly TRBD1 or TRBD2 for D (6 bases each). Per germline, CDR1 DFQATT and CDR2 SNEGSKA (reference sequence). Trimming cost V 0 bases and J 4 bases, with 14 bases left between them. The CDR3 has 15 residues. DNA of the CDR3: TGCAGTGCTAGAGACGGGGACCGGGGGCCAGATACGCAGTATTTT. This translates into CSARDGDRGPDTQYF.

This chain joins TRBV5-5 and TRBJ2-7; D is possibly TRBD2 (5 bases). The germline gives CDR1 SGHKS, CDR2 YYEKEE (reference sequence). Trimming took off 5 bases at V and 4 bases at J, with 10 bases between the two ends. The CDR3 extends over 12 amino acids. The CDR3 sequence: CASRSGTYEQYF. CDR3 bases: TGTGCCAGCAGGTCGGGAACTTACGAGCAGTACTTC.

This clonotype was observed a handful of times. The chain links TRBV9 to TRBJ2-7, with 7 bases identical to TRBD2. V lost 1 base, J lost 0 bases, and 4 bases stayed unmatched. The CDR3 has 15 residues. Germline-derived CDR1 and CDR2 are SGDLS and YYNGEE. The CDR3 sequence: CASSVSSGNSYEQYF. Here the CDR3 DNA reads TGTGCCAGCAGCGTATCAAGCGGGAACTCCTACGAGCAGTACTTC.

This sequence joins TRBV12-3 or TRBV12-4 and TRBJ2-1; D uncertain. Trimming removed 7 bases from V and 0 bases from J, with 10 bases in between. This CDR3 has 14 amino acids. The CDR3 protein is CASTFSSSYNEQFF. The CDR3, as DNA: TGTGCCAGCACCTTTAGCAGCTCCTACAATGAGCAGTTCTTC.

With respect to this clonotype: One base separates it from a far larger clone, so it is likely a read error. CDR3 sequence: CSVRHNQETQYF. Written as DNA, the CDR3 is TGCAGCGTCAGACATAACCAAGAGACCCAGTACTTC. The chain has TRBV29-1 and TRBJ2-5; D not resolved. The CDR3 length is 12 residues. Per germline, CDR1 SQVTM and CDR2 ANQGSEA. The V gene lost 6 bases and the J gene lost 0 bases, with 8 bases spanning the gap.

This clonotype was counted many times. V usage is TRBV12-3 or TRBV12-4 and J usage is TRBJ1-5; no clear D gene. The CDR3 loop spans 13 amino acids. V shed 3 bases and J shed 0 bases, with 3 bases lying between them. The CDR3 protein is CASSFGSNQPQHF. CDR3 in DNA: TGTGCCAGCAGTTTCGGTAGCAATCAGCCCCAGCATTTT.

A few counts support this clonotype. The chain couples TRBV28 to TRBJ1-1, with D unresolved. This CDR3 comprises 13 residues. V was cut by 9 bases and J by 1 base, with 12 bases left in between. Germline lookup yields CDR1 MDHEN and CDR2 SYDVKM. The CDR3 region is CASTRRQNTEAFF. CDR3 in DNA: TGTGCCAGTACCCGACGGCAGAACACTGAAGCTTTCTTT.

The chain joins TRBV5-1 to TRBJ1-3; unclear D gene. CDR1 and CDR2 from the germline V gene are SGHRS and YFSETQ. This CDR3 is 12 amino acids long. V lost 5 bases and J lost 6, with 9 bases in between. The CDR3 coding sequence is TGCGCCAGCAGGGGTTCCGAAAACACCATATATTTT. Protein: CASRGSENTIYF.

The chain links TRBV15 to TRBJ2-2; 8 nucleotides match TRBD2. There are 21 residues in the CDR3. CDR1 LNHNV and CDR2 YYDKDF come from the germline V gene (reference sequence). The V and J ends lost 4 bases and 3 bases, in that order; junction bases with no gene match: 22. The CDR3 protein is CATSTSTPGLGGALHTGELFF. The CDR3 DNA sequence: TGTGCCACCAGCACCTCCACCCCGGGACTAGGTGGGGCCCTGCACACCGGGGAGCTGTTTTTT.

This clonotype was detected many times. The rearrangement joins TRBV4-2 to TRBJ2-7; the D is unclear. With 2 bases removed from V and 1 base from J, the gap between germline ends came to 9 bases. Germline V gene lookup returns CDR1 LGHNA and CDR2 YNFKEQ. The CDR3 has 14 amino acids. The CDR3 DNA sequence: TGTGCCAGCAGCCAATGGGCACGATCCTACGAGCAGTACTTC. It encodes CASSQWARSYEQYF.